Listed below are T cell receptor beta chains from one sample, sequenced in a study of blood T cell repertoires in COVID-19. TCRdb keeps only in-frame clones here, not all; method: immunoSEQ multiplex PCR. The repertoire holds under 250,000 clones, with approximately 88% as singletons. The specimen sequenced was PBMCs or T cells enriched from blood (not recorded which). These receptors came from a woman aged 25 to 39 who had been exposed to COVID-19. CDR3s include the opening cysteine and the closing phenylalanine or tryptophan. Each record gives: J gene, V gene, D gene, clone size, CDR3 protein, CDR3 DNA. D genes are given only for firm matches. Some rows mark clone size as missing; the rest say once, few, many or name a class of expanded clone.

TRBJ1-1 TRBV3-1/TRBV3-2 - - CASSPLSFGTEAFF TGTGCCAGCAGCCCACTGTCGTTTGGCACTGAAGCTTTCTTT
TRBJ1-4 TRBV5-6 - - CASSPRGQREKLFF TGTGCCAGCAGCCCTCGGGGTCAGAGAGAAAAACTGTTTTTT
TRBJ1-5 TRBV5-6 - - CASSLGQFSNQPQHF TGTGCCAGCAGCTTGGGACAGTTTAGCAATCAGCCCCAGCATTTT
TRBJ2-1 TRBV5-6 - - CASSLADSRGQFF TGTGCCAGCAGCTTGGCGGACTCCAGGGGGCAGTTCTTC
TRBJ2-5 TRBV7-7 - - CASSPEATLQETQYF TGTGCCAGCAGCCCCGAAGCCACCCTTCAAGAGACCCAGTACTTC
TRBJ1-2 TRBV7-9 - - CASSLGGGTYNYGYTF TGTGCCAGCAGCTTAGGAGGCGGCACTTATAACTATGGCTACACCTTC
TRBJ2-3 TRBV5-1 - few CASSLQGPTDTQYF TGCGCCAGCAGCTTGCAGGGGCCCACAGATACGCAGTATTTT
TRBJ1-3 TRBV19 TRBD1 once CASSRGTAGNTIYF TGTGCCAGTAGTAGGGGGACAGCTGGAAACACCATATATTTT
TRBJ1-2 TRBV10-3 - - CAISVSWQGSYGYTF TGTGCCATCAGTGTAAGTTGGCAGGGATCCTATGGCTACACCTTC
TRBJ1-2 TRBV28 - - CASSLLSAALWGYTF TGTGCCAGCAGTTTACTAAGCGCAGCACTATGGGGCTACACCTTC
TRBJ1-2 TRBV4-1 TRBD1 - CASSQVFVAGQGVRYGYTF TGCGCCAGCAGCCAAGTATTCGTAGCGGGACAGGGGGTCCGCTATGGCTACACCTTC
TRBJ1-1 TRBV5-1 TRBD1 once CASSSGQGNTEAFF TGCGCCAGCAGCTCGGGACAGGGGAACACTGAAGCTTTCTTT
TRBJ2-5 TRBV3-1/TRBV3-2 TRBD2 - CASSHGGRGETQYF TGTGCCAGCAGCCATGGCGGGAGAGGCGAGACCCAGTACTTC
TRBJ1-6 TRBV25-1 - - CASSEWANRYNSPLHF TGTGCCAGCAGTGAATGGGCAAACCGCTATAATTCACCCCTCCACTTT
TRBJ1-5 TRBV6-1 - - CASSERQQDQPQHF TGTGCCAGCAGTGAGAGACAGCAAGATCAGCCCCAGCATTTT
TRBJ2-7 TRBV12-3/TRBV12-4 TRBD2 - CASSFGLADEQYF TGTGCCAGCAGTTTTGGTCTAGCGGACGAGCAGTACTTC
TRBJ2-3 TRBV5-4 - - CASSSTSPDTQYF TGTGCCAGCAGCTCTACCTCCCCAGATACGCAGTATTTT
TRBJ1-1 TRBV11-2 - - CASSRHWNTEAFF TGTGCCAGCAGCCGCCACTGGAACACTGAAGCTTTCTTT
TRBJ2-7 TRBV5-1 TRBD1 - CASSWDRGSGYEQYF TGCGCCAGCAGCTGGGACAGGGGAAGTGGCTACGAGCAGTACTTC
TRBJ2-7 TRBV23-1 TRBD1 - CASILGQVMYEQYF TGCGCCAGCATACTGGGACAGGTAATGTACGAGCAGTACTTC
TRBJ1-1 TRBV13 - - CASSLMQMGHPYTEAFF TGTGCCAGCAGCTTAATGCAAATGGGACACCCTTACACTGAAGCTTTCTTT
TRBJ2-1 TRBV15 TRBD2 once CATRTSSGNIWNEQFF TGTGCCACCAGAACCTCTAGCGGGAACATCTGGAATGAGCAGTTCTTC
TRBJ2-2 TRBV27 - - CASSPTRAGELFF TGTGCCAGCAGTCCCACGAGGGCCGGGGAGCTGTTTTTT
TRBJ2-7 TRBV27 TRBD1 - CASSSQGAYEQYF TGTGCCAGCAGTTCCCAGGGGGCCTACGAGCAGTACTTC
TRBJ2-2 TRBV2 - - CASTQEGTVNTGELFF TGTGCCAGCACCCAGGAGGGAACAGTTAACACCGGGGAGCTGTTTTTT
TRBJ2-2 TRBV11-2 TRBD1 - CASSSGQGGELFF TGTGCCAGCAGCTCCGGACAGGGAGGGGAGCTGTTTTTT
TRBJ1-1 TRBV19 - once CASSQTGRVNTEAFF TGTGCCAGTAGTCAGACGGGGAGGGTGAACACTGAAGCTTTCTTT
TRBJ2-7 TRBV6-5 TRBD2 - CASSRTTSGYEQYF TGTGCCAGCAGTCGAACGACTAGCGGGTACGAGCAGTACTTC
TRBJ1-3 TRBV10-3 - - CAIKVEGSLSGNTIYF TGTGCCATCAAGGTTGAGGGCAGCCTCTCTGGAAACACCATATATTTT
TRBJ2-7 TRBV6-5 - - CASSRGYEQYF TGTGCCAGCAGTCGCGGCTACGAGCAGTACTTC
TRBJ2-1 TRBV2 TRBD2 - CASSERLAGGNEQFF TGTGCCAGCAGTGAAAGACTAGCGGGGGGGAATGAGCAGTTCTTC
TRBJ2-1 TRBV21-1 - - CASSAPLAGVFYNEQFF TGTGCCAGCAGCGCCCCACTAGCGGGAGTCTTTTACAATGAGCAGTTCTTC
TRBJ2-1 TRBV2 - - CASSDSRLDEQFF TGTGCCAGCAGTGATTCGAGGCTTGATGAGCAGTTCTTC
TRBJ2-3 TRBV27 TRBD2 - CASSLSRTSGRALRPDTQYF TGTGCCAGCAGTCTATCCCGGACTAGCGGGAGGGCCCTCCGTCCAGATACGCAGTATTTT
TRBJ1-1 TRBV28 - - CASSLRSGKVAEAFF TGTGCCAGCAGTTTAAGATCGGGGAAGGTCGCTGAAGCTTTCTTT
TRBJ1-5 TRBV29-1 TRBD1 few CSVAGTGERPQHF TGCAGCGTAGCCGGGACAGGGGAGCGGCCCCAGCATTTT
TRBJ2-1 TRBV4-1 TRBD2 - CASSHQLADSYNEQFF TGCGCCAGCAGCCACCAACTAGCGGACTCCTACAATGAGCAGTTCTTC
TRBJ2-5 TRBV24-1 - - CATSDLQDREGPWTQYF TGTGCCACCAGTGATTTGCAGGACAGGGAGGGACCATGGACCCAGTACTTC
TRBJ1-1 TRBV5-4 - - CASSLELNEAFF TGTGCCAGCAGCTTGGAATTAAATGAAGCTTTCTTT
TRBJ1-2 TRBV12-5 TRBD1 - CASAQVIGGQGFVYGYTF TGTGCTAGTGCCCAAGTCATCGGGGGACAGGGTTTTGTCTATGGCTACACCTTC
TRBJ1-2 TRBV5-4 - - CAWGVPNYGYTF TGTGCCTGGGGGGTCCCAAACTATGGCTACACCTTC